The sample holds many counts of the clone carrying this TCR beta chain. Exclusion followed for patients with uncontrolled infection, other autoimmune disease, pregnancy or lactation. The record originates from a study of T cells in Graves' hyperthyroidism and ophthalmopathy. With 2 bases clipped from V and 2 bases from J, the junction kept 15 bases outside the gene matches. This CDR3 has 18 amino acids. CDR1 and CDR2 from the germline V gene are LGHNA and YNFKEQ. It was RNA transcripts that yielded the amplified TCR beta CDR3 regions. The TCR CDR3 first-round RT-PCR relied on the HTBI primer set. TCRdb re-analysed the multiplex PCR reads in MiXCR, keeping a single row per CDR3 protein. The repertoire has a few hundred thousand distinct CDR3 sequences, approximately 15% of them found once; the top ten carry roughly a fifth.

This sequence originates from a young woman with Graves' ophthalmopathy. The sample consisted of blood. This chain uses TRBV4-2 with TRBJ2-7; 7 bases match TRBD1. The CDR3 sequence is CASSQNVGTQDRAYEQYF. In DNA form, the CDR3 reads TGTGCCAGCAGCCAAAATGTGGGGACCCAAGACAGGGCCTACGAGCAGTACTTC.